This TCR beta chain was obtained from a study of Ad26.COV2.S vaccination and SARS-CoV-2 variants. A note on this clone: Its antigen is currently unknown.

Data came from immunoSEQ multiplex PCR; TCRdb stores just in-frame clones and leaves some out. This table has fewer than 600,000 clones, roughly nine tenths appearing once. The treatment denotes: about 20 received Ad26.COV2.S at low or high dose, single or two shots; about 5 received placebo; per-sample allocation not given. Day 63 after the first vaccine or placebo injection was the time point for sampling. Overall study findings and caveats: Estimates derived from TCR breadth and depth analyses may have underestimated total T cell responses. CD8+ and CD4+ T cells specific for spike reportedly responded with substantial breadth after vaccination.

The CDR3 totals 12 residues. V was shortened by 6 bases and J by 9 bases, with 12 bases between the two germline ends. The origin of this receptor is a person aged 18 to 65 who received the Ad26.COV2.S COVID-19 vaccine or a placebo. This sequence joins TRBV12-3 or TRBV12-4 and TRBJ2-1, with D maybe TRBD2 (5 bases). The material sequenced was peripheral blood, taken in a trial of Ad26.COV2.S vaccine versus placebo. CDR3 in amino acids: CASSNKRSEQFF. The CDR3 DNA reads TGTGCCAGCAGCAATAAGCGGAGTGAGCAGTTCTTC.